The sequence of this T cell receptor beta chain was determined in a study of memory CD4+ T cells and cytomegalovirus serostatus. As for the study in general: Donors were healthy Belgian adults, 9 CMV seropositive and roughly 25 seronegative. Regarding the study as a whole: Of under 200 reported CMV TCRbeta sequences, around 63 were found in memory CD4+ repertoires.

Single viable CD3+CD4+CD8-CD45RO+ cells were sorted as the memory CD4+ T cells. CMV serostatus came from serum IgG against pp150, pp28, p38, p52. The CDR3 contains 14 residues. The ends were cut back, 4 bases at V and 4 bases at J, with 13 bases in the middle. The germline V gene has CDR1 MNHEY and CDR2 SVGAGI. Concerning this clone itself: The antigen is not known.

How the authors handled the data: Out-of-frame sequences were removed, leaving 2,000,000 or so distinct TCRbeta sequences. Only in-frame clones appear in the TCRdb table, and some are missing; sequencing was by immunoSEQ multiplex PCR. V and J calls plus clone size are reproduced from that table; the DNA served to infer D and trimming. The sample lists 75,000 to 90,000 clones; roughly 80% were seen once. The clonotype comes from an adult in good health and CMV-seronegative. Sequenced sample: memory CD4+ T cells from blood. V and J are TRBV6-5 and TRBJ1-1; D is possibly TRBD1 (5 bases). CDR3: CASSSKVGGTEAFF. In nucleotides, the CDR3 is TGTGCCAGCAGTTCCAAGGTGGGGGGCACTGAAGCTTTCTTT.